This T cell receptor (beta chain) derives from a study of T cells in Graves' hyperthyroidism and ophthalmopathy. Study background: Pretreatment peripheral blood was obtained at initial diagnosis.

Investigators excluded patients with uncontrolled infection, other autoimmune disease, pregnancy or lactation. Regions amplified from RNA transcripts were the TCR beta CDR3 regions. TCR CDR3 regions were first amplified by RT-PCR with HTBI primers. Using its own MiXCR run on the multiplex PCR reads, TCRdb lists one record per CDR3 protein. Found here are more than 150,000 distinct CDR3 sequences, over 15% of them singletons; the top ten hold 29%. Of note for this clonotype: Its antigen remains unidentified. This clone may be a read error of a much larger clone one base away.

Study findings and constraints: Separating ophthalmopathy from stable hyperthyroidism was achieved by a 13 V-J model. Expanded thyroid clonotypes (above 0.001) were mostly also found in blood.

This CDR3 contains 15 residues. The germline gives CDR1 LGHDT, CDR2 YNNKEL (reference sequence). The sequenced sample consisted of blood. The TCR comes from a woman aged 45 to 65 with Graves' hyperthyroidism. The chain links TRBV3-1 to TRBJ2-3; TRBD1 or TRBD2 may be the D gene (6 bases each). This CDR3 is CASSQDLRGADMQYF. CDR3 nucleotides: TGTGCCAGCAGCCAAGATCTGAGGGGGGCCGATATGCAGTATTTT.